One sample yielded the 9 T cell receptor beta chains listed below, sequenced in a study of shared clonotypes between healthy human individuals. The assay was immunoSEQ multiplex PCR, and TCRdb's table has in-frame clones only and misses some. The repertoire holds about 2.5 million clones, with around 92% as singletons. The specimen sequenced was naive CD4+ T cells from PBMCs. The subset is: CD45RA+ positively selected. The receptors shown here come from a man between 18 and 35 years old in good health. Some clones in this sample may be carry-over from other donors' samples.

In its sample, this clone was seen a few times. This chain joins TRBV10-2 and TRBJ1-3; D possibly corresponds to TRBD1 (6 bases). The CDR3 covers 14 residues. V was clipped by 6 bases and J by 1 base, with 10 bases between them. Germline V lookup: CDR1 WSHSY, CDR2 SAAADI. CDR3 nucleotides: TGCGCCAGCAGCAGCGACAGGTCTGGAAACACCATATATTTT. Translation: CASSSDRSGNTIYF.

V and J are TRBV7-9 and TRBJ2-1, with 14 bases aligning to TRBD2. V shed 5 bases and J 2 bases; nucleotides not matched to a gene: 5. This CDR3 contains 17 residues. Per germline, CDR1 SEHNR and CDR2 FQNEAQ (reference sequence). CDR3 amino acids: CASSLRLAGGTYNEQFF. The DNA for the CDR3 is TGTGCCAGCAGCCTAAGACTAGCGGGGGGGACCTACAATGAGCAGTTCTTC.

Regarding this clone: At the DNA level, this CDR3 is encoded by other sequences in the same sample as well. V and J are TRBV5-1 and TRBJ2-1, with 12 bases lining up with TRBD2. The CDR3 is made up of 16 amino acids. The germline V gene encodes CDR1 SGHRS and CDR2 YFSETQ. Losses at the gene ends were 3 bases for V and 7 bases for J; bases not matched to a gene: 8. CDR3 bases: TGCGCCAGCAGCTCGCTAGCGGGAGGGCCGGGGAATGAGCAGTTCTTC. Amino acids: CASSSLAGGPGNEQFF.

The chain joins TRBV5-1 to TRBJ2-7, with 9 bases aligning to TRBD1. J gave up 5 bases and V 0 bases, and 12 bases lay outside the gene matches. CDR1 and CDR2 (germline): SGHRS, YFSETQ. The CDR3 totals 17 residues. The CDR3 sequence: CASSLGGTGLSNDEQYF. The CDR3 coding sequence is TGCGCCAGCAGCTTGGGCGGGACAGGGCTCAGTAACGACGAGCAGTACTTC.

The chain uses TRBV11-2 and TRBJ2-3, with 11 bases that match TRBD2. Per the germline V gene, CDR1 is SGHAT and CDR2 is FQNNGV. V trimming: 5 bases; J trimming: 4 bases; junction bases outside the gene matches: 8. This CDR3 contains 16 residues. The CDR3 DNA reads as TGTGCCAGCAGCCCGACTAGCGGGATCGTCGCAGATACGCAGTATTTT. Protein sequence: CASSPTSGIVADTQYF. Based on the CDR3 plus reference TRBV11-2 and TRBJ2-3, the full variable domain is EAGVAQSPRYKIIEKRQSVAFWCNPISGHATLYWYQQILGQGPKLLIQFQNNGVVDDSQLPKDRFSAERLKGVDSTLKIQPAKLEDSAVYLCASSPTSGIVADTQYFGPGTRLTVL.

The chain recombines TRBV7-9 with TRBJ2-3, with 7 bases fitting TRBD2. CDR3 length: 16 residues. After removal of 7 bases from V and 4 bases from J, the junction contained 14 bases not matched to a gene. Germline V lookup: CDR1 SEHNR, CDR2 FQNEAQ (reference sequence). CDR3 sequence: CASTLKPSGTSDTQYF. For the CDR3, the DNA is TGTGCCAGCACCCTAAAGCCCAGCGGGACTTCAGATACGCAGTATTTT.

This clone has just one count. The V and J genes are TRBV4-1 and TRBJ2-1; D uncertain. V gave up 4 bases and J gave up 4 bases, with 8 bases separating them. This CDR3 has 13 residues. Germline V gene lookup returns CDR1 MGHRA and CDR2 YSYEKL. CDR3 sequence: CASSPGRYNEQFF. DNA for the CDR3: TGCGCCAGCAGCCCGGGTCGATACAATGAGCAGTTCTTC.

The rearrangement links TRBV7-9 to TRBJ1-4, with D unclear. Germline loops: CDR1 SEHNR, CDR2 FQNEAQ (reference sequence). V shed 4 bases and J shed 8 bases, with 11 bases lying between them. The CDR3 totals 13 residues. The chain's CDR3 is CASSSVQSEKLFF. In DNA form, the CDR3 reads TGTGCCAGCAGCTCGGTCCAGAGCGAAAAACTGTTTTTT.

This chain joins TRBV10-3 and TRBJ2-5, with 13 bases matching TRBD2. The V gene end was trimmed by 3 bases and the J gene end by 7 bases; junction bases not matched to a gene: 17. Germline values: CDR1 ENHRY, CDR2 SYGVKD. This CDR3 is 19 amino acids long. The CDR3 sequence is CAISDPPGLAGRIVGTQYF. DNA of the CDR3: TGTGCCATCAGTGACCCTCCGGGACTAGCGGGACGAATCGTCGGGACCCAGTACTTC.